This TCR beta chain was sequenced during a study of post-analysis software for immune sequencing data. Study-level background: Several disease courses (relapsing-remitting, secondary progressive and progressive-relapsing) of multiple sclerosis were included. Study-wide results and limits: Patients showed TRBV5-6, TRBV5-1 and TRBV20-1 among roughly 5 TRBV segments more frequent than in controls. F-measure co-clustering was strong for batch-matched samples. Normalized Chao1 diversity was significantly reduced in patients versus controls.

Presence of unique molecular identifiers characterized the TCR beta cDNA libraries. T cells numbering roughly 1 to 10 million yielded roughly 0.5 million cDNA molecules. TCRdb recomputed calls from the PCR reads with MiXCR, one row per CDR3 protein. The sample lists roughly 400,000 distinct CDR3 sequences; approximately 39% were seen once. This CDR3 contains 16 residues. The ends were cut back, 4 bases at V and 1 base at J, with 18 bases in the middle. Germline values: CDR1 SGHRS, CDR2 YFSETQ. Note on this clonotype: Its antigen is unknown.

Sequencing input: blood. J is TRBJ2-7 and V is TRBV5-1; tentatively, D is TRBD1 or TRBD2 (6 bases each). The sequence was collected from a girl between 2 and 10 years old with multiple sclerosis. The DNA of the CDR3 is TGCGCCAGCAGCCGCCTGAGGGGGACTCTTTCCTACGAGCAGTACTTC. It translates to CASSRLRGTLSYEQYF.